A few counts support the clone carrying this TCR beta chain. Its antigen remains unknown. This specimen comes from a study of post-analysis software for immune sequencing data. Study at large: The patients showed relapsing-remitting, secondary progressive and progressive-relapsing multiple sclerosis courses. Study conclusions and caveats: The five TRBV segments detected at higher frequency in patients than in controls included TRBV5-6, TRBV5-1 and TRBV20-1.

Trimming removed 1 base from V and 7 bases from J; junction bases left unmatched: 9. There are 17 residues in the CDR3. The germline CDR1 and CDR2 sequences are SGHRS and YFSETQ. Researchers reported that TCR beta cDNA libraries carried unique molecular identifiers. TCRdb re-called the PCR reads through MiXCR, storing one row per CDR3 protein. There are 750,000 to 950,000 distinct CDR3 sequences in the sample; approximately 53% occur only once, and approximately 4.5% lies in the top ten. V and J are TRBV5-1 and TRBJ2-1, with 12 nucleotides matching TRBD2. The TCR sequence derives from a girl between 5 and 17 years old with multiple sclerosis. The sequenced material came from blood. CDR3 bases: TGCGCCAGCAGCTTGTTCGCTAGCGGGAGGGCCCAAAATGAGCAGTTCTTC. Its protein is CASSLFASGRAQNEQFF. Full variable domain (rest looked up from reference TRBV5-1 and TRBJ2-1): KAGVTQTPRYLIKTRGQQVTLSCSPISGHRSVSWYQQTPGQGLQFLFEYFSETQRNKGNFPGRFSGRQFSNSRSEMNVSTLELGDSALYLCASSLFASGRAQNEQFFGPGTRLTVL.